Listed here are 12 T cell receptor beta chains from one sample, sequenced in a study of blood T cell repertoires in COVID-19. This table comes from immunoSEQ multiplex PCR, and its TCRdb copy is limited to in-frame clones, with some not included. Seen here are some 220,000 clones, 86% observed once, and the top ten hold approximately 3%. The sample comprised PBMCs or T cells enriched from blood (not recorded which). Receptor source: a woman in her forties or fifties in a cohort exposed to, infected with or recovered from COVID-19 (not recorded which).

Note on this clone: The same CDR3 can be traced to other DNA sequences in this sample. The J gene is TRBJ1-1, the V gene TRBV5-1; 9 bases are a match to TRBD1. The CDR3 sequence is 15 residues long. With V trimmed by 4 bases and J by 2 bases, 6 bases remained unmatched. Germline lookup yields CDR1 SGHRS and CDR2 YFSETQ. The CDR3 here is CASSIRQGVNTEAFF. In DNA, the CDR3 is TGCGCCAGCAGCATAAGACAGGGGGTAAACACTGAAGCTTTCTTT.

The V call is TRBV27, the J call TRBJ1-2, with 7 bases lining up with TRBD1. Germline CDR1 MNHEY, CDR2 SMNVEV (reference sequence). J was trimmed by 0 bases and V by 6 bases; bases with no gene match: 7. The CDR3 spans 15 residues. The CDR3 DNA reads as TGTGCCAGCAGCACGAGGGACAGATCTAACTATGGCTACACCTTC. Translated, it gives CASSTRDRSNYGYTF.

The rearrangement links TRBV6-4 to TRBJ1-5; perhaps TRBD1 as D (5 bases). V lost 6 bases, J lost 0 bases, and 12 bases lay in between. There are 15 residues in the CDR3. CDR1 and CDR2 (germline): MRHNA, SNTAGT. CDR3 nucleotide sequence: TGTGCCAGCAGCGGACGGGACTATAGCAATCAGCCCCAGCATTTT. Protein: CASSGRDYSNQPQHF.

This clone showed up just a few times. The V gene is TRBV6-5, the J gene TRBJ1-2; TRBD1 matches at 10 bases. The CDR3 contains 13 residues. Trimming took 6 bases from V and 4 from J; bases not matched to a gene: 2. The V gene's germline CDR1 is MNHEY and CDR2 SVGAGI. CDR3 in amino acids: CASRRTGGYGYTF. The CDR3 region has the DNA TGTGCCAGCAGACGGACAGGGGGCTATGGCTACACCTTC.

This CDR3 reads CASSQITGTEAFF. CDR3 nucleotides: TGTGCCAGCAGCCAAATCACCGGCACTGAAGCTTTCTTT. V is TRBV3-1 (or the pseudogene TRBV3-2) and J is TRBJ1-1, with unresolved D. Looked up from germline, CDR1 is LGHDT and CDR2 is YNNKEL (reference sequence). The CDR3 extends over 13 amino acids. V lost 2 bases and J 4 bases, leaving 8 bases between the germline ends.

The V gene is TRBV4-2, the J gene TRBJ1-6; 9 bases agree with TRBD1. The CDR3 has 15 residues. J lost 8 bases, V lost 3 bases, and 5 bases had no gene match. Germline CDR1 is LGHNA and CDR2 is YNFKEQ. For the CDR3, the DNA is TGTGCCAGCAGCCACTTGCGGGACAGGGATTCACCCCTCCACTTT. Amino acid sequence: CASSHLRDRDSPLHF.

The chain combines TRBV7-2 with TRBJ2-1, with 9 bases lining up with TRBD2. The junction had 1 base not matched to a gene; V was cut back by 1 base and J by 3 bases. CDR3 size: 15 residues. Germline assignment: CDR1 SGHTA and CDR2 FQGNSA. CDR3 bases: TGTGCCAGCAGCTTAGAGCGGGGGGACTACAATGAGCAGTTCTTC. Translation: CASSLERGDYNEQFF.

This clone has just a few counts. The J gene is TRBJ2-7, the V gene TRBV7-3; 9 bases agree with TRBD2. This CDR3 spans 15 amino acids. V lost 0 bases and J lost 5; bases outside the gene matches: 5. Germline loops: CDR1 SGHTA, CDR2 FQGTGA. CDR3 DNA: TGTGCCAGCAGCTTAACCAGCGGGGGGATGAACGAGCAGTACTTC. Encoded protein: CASSLTSGGMNEQYF. The full variable domain, rest sourced from reference TRBV7-3 and TRBJ2-7, is GAGVSQTPSNKVTEKGKYVELRCDPISGHTALYWYRQSLGQGPEFLIYFQGTGAADDSGLPNDRFFAVRPEGSVSTLKIQRTERGDSAVYLCASSLTSGGMNEQYFGPGTRLTVT.

V and J are TRBV9 and TRBJ1-6; D perhaps matches TRBD1 (5 bases). CDR3 size: 17 residues. The germline gives CDR1 SGDLS, CDR2 YYNGEE. The V end lost 7 bases, the J end lost 9 bases, and 26 bases lay between the germline ends. The CDR3 DNA reads TGTGCCAGCCCCCTCGCCCCCCAGGGATCATACAGTTCACCCCTCCACTTT. Residues: CASPLAPQGSYSSPLHF.

In nucleotides, the CDR3 is TGCAGTGCTAGTTCCCGGGACACAAATAACTATGGCTACACCTTC. Its protein is CSASSRDTNNYGYTF. The chain has TRBV20-1 and TRBJ1-2; D is perhaps TRBD1 (6 bases). Germline V lookup: CDR1 DFQATT, CDR2 SNEGSKA (reference sequence). There are 15 residues in the CDR3. Trimming pared 3 bases from V and 1 base from J, leaving 15 bases between.

V is TRBV30 and J is TRBJ1-1; 8 bases align to TRBD1. V shed 2 bases and J 3 bases; nucleotides not matched to a gene: 5. This CDR3 is built from 14 residues. CDR1 is GTSNPN and CDR2 is SVGIG in the germline V gene (reference sequence). In DNA, the CDR3 is TGTGCCTGGAGTTCGACAGGGGTGGACACTGAAGCTTTCTTT. This codes for CAWSSTGVDTEAFF.

This clone came up once. V usage is TRBV10-3 and J usage is TRBJ2-6, with 7 positions matching TRBD1. The germline CDR1 and CDR2 sequences are ENHRY and SYGVKD. This CDR3 is built from 19 residues. Losses at the gene ends were 0 bases for V and 0 bases for J; bases not matched to a gene: 8. The CDR3 bases are TGTGCCATCAGTGAGTCTCCAACAGGGGCGAGCTCTGGGGCCAACGTCCTGACTTTC. This sequence encodes CAISESPTGASSGANVLTF.